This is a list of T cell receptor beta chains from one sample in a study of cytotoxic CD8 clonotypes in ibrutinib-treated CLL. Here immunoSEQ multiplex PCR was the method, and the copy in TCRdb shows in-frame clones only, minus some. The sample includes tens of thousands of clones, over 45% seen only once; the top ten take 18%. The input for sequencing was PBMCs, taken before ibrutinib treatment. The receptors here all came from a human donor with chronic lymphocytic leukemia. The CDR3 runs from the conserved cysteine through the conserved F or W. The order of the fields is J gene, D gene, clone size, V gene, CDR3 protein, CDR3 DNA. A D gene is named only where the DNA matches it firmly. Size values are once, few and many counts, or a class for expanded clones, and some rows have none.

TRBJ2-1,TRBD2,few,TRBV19,CASIDLADPYNEQFF,TGTGCCAGTATTGATCTAGCGGACCCCTACAATGAGCAGTTCTTC
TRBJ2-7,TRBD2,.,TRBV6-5,CASSYVGGFPTYEQYF,TGTGCCAGCAGTTACGTGGGGGGGTTTCCGACCTACGAGCAGTACTTC
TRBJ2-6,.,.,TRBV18,CASSPFATISGANVLTF,TGTGCCAGCTCACCATTCGCGACAATCTCTGGGGCCAACGTCCTGACTTTC
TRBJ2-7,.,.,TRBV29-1,CSVGGWQGLDEQYF,TGCAGCGTTGGGGGTTGGCAGGGGCTGGACGAGCAGTACTTC
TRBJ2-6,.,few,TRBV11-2,CASSQQVGANVLTF,TGTGCCAGCAGCCAGCAAGTTGGGGCCAACGTCCTGACTTTC
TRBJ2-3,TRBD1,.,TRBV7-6,CASSPTGTTDTQYF,TGTGCCAGCAGCCCGACAGGGACAACAGATACGCAGTATTTT
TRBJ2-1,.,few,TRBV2,CASSAQGGEQFF,TGTGCCAGCAGTGCCCAGGGAGGTGAGCAGTTCTTC
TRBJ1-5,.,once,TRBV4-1,CASSQAVSNQPQHF,TGCGCCAGCAGCCAGGCTGTCAGCAATCAGCCCCAGCATTTT
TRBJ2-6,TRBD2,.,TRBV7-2,CASSLGYAGGSSGANVLTF,TGTGCCAGCAGCTTAGGGTATGCGGGGGGGTCCTCTGGGGCCAACGTCCTGACTTTC
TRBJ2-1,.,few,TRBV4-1,CASSQEAPAGNEQFF,TGCGCCAGCAGCCAAGAAGCCCCGGCGGGCAATGAGCAGTTCTTC
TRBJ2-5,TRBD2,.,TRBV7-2,CASSAGLAVETQYF,TGTGCCAGCAGCGCGGGACTAGCGGTAGAGACCCAGTACTTC
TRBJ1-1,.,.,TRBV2,CASSKGDTEAFF,TGTGCCAGCAGTAAAGGGGATACTGAAGCTTTCTTT
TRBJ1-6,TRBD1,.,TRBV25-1,CASSLGTVASPLHF,TGTGCCAGCAGTTTAGGGACAGTGGCTTCACCCCTCCACTTT
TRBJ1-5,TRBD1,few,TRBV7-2,CASSQGQGAIIQPQHF,TGTGCCAGCAGCCAAGGACAGGGGGCGATTATTCAGCCCCAGCATTTT
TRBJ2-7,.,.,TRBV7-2,CASSLTGTAPYEQYF,TGTGCCAGCAGCCTTACAGGGACTGCCCCCTACGAGCAGTACTTC
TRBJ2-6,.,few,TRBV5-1,CASSTVLSGANVLTF,TGCGCCAGCAGCACAGTCCTCTCTGGGGCCAACGTCCTGACTTTC
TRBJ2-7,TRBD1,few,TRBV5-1,CASNLLGQDYYEQYF,TGCGCCAGCAACCTCCTGGGACAGGACTATTACGAGCAGTACTTC